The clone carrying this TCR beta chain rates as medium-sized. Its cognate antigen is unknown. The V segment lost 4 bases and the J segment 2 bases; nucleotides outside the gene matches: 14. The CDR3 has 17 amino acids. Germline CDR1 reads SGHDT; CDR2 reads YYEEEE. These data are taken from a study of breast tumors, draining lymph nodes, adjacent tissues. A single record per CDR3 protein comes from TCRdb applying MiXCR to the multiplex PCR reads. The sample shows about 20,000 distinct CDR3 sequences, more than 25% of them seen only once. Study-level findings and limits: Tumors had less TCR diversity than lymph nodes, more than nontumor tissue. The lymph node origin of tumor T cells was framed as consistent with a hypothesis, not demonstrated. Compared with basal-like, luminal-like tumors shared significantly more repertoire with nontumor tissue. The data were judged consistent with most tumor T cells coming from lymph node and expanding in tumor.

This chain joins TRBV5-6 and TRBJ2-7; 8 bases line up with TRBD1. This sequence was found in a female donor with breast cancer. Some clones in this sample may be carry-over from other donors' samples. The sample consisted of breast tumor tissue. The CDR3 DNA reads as TGTGCCAGCAGCCAAAGGCTGGGGGAACAGGGGGCCTACGAGCAGTACTTC. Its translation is CASSQRLGEQGAYEQYF.